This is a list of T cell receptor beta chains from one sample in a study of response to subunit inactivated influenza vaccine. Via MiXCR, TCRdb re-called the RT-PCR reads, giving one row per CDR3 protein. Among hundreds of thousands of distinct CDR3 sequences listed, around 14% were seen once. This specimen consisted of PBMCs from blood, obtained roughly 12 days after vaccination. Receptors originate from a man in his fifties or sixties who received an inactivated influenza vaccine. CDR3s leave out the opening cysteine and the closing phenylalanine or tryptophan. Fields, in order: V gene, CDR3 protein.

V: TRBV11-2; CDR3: ASSLGLAMSREQF
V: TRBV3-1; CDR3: ASSQDHTSGIPWNEQF
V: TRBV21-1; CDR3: ASSGPHVAGGLEDTQY
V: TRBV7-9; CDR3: ASSSSRDSYGYT
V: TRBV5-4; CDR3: ASSPRLLGELF
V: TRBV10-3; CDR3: AITGTGTTEAF
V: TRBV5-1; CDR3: ASSGGSYNEQF
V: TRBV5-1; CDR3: ASSGRSADDSPLH
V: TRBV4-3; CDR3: ASSQDFRLNEKLF
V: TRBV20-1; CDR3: SARASRPQTLETQY
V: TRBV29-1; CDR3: SGTVGSSYNEQF
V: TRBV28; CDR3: ASSRTYGYT
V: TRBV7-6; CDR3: ASSLYWSSGATDTQY
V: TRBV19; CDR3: ASRKGRNTEAF
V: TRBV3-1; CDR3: ASSLLWAHEQY
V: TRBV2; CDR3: ASSAREGRNEQF
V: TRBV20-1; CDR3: SARSSSGADTDTQY
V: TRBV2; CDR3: ASRIQGVRNQPQH
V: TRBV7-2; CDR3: ASSLVTSGGNEQF